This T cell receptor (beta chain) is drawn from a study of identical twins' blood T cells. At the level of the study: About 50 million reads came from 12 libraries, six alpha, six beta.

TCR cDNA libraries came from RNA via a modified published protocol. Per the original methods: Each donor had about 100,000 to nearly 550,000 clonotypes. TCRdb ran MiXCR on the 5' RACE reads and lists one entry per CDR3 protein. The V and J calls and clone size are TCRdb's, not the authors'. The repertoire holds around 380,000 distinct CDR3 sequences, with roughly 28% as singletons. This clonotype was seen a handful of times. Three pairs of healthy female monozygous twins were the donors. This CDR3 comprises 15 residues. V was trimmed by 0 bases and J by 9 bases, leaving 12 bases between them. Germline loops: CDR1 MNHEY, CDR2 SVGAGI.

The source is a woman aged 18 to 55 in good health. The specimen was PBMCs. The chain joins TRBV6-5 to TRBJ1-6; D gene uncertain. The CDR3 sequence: CASSYSTAVGSPLHF. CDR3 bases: TGTGCCAGCAGTTACTCGACGGCGGTTGGTTCACCCCTCCACTTT.